This record covers a single TCR beta chain. The antigen is undetermined. This entry belongs to a study of T cells in narcolepsy. Profiled with immunoSEQ multiplex PCR; TCRdb holds only in-frame clones, not every one. The sample holds approximately 40,000 clones; roughly 88% are singletons and the top ten take around 1.3%. The V end was cut by 0 bases, the J end by 6 bases, with 15 bases between. The CDR3 covers 16 residues. Germline CDR1 is GTSNPN and CDR2 is SVGIG (reference sequence). Whole-study results and caveats: Comparing one patient's CSF and blood CD4+ clonotypes highlighted HCRT- and TRIB2-specific autoreactive clonotypes. Autoreactive clonotypes reportedly recurred in blood of same and different patients, not controls.

This sequence joins TRBV30 and TRBJ1-6; D is undetermined. Sequenced input: CD45RA- memory CD4+ T cells from PBMCs. The clonotype originates from a human donor with narcolepsy. The CDR3 DNA is TGTGCCTGGAGTGTCCCCCCCGGACGGACTAATTCACCCCTCCACTTT. Amino acids: CAWSVPPGRTNSPLHF. Full variable domain (outside the CDR3, taken from reference TRBV30 and TRBJ1-6): SQTIHQWPATLVQPVGSPLSLECTVEGTSNPNLYWYRQAAGRGLQLLFYSVGIGQISSEVPQNLSASRPQDRQFILSSKKLLLSDSGFYLCAWSVPPGRTNSPLHFGNGTRLTVT.